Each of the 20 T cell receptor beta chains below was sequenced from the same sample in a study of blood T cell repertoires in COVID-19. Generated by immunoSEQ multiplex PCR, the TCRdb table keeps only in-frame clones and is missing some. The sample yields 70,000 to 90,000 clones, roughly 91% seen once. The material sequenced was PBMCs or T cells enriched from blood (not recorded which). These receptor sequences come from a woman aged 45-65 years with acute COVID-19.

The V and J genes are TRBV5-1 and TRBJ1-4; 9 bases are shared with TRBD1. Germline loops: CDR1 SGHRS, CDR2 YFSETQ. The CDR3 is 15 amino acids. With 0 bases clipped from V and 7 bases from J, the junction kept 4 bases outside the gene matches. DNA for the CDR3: TGCGCCAGCAGCTTGGGGATGGACAGGGGTGAAAAACTGTTTTTT. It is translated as CASSLGMDRGEKLFF. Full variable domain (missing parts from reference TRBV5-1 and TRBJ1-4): KAGVTQTPRYLIKTRGQQVTLSCSPISGHRSVSWYQQTPGQGLQFLFEYFSETQRNKGNFPGRFSGRQFSNSRSEMNVSTLELGDSALYLCASSLGMDRGEKLFFGSGTQLSVL.

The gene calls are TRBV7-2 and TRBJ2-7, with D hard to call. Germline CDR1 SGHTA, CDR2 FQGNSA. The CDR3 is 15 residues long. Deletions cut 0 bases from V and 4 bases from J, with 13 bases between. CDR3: CASSLAVVTTYEQYF. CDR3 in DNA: TGTGCCAGCAGCTTAGCGGTAGTCACTACGTACGAGCAGTACTTC.

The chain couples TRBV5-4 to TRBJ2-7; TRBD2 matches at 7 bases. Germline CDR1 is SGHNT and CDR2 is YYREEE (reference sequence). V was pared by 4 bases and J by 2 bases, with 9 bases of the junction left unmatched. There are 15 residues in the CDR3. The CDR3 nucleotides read TGTGCCAGCAGCCCGACGGGGGGAAGAACCTACGAGCAGTACTTC. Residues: CASSPTGGRTYEQYF.

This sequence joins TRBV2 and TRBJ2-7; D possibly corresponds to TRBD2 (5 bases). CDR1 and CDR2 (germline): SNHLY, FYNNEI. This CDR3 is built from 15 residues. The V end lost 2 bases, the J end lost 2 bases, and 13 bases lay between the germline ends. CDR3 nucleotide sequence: TGTGCCAGCAGTGAAAGAGGGAGCACCACCTACGAGCAGTACTTC. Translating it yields CASSERGSTTYEQYF.

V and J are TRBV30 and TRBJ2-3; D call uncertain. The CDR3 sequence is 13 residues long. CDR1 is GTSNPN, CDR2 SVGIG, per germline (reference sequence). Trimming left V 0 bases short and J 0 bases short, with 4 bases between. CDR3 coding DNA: TGTGCCTGGAGTGTACTTAGCACAGATACGCAGTATTTT. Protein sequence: CAWSVLSTDTQYF.

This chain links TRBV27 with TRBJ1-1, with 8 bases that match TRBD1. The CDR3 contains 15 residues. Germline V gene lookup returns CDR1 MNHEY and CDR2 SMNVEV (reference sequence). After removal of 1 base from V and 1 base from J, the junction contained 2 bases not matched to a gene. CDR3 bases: TGTGCCAGCAGTTTATTAGGGACAGGGAACACTGAAGCTTTCTTT. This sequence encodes CASSLLGTGNTEAFF.

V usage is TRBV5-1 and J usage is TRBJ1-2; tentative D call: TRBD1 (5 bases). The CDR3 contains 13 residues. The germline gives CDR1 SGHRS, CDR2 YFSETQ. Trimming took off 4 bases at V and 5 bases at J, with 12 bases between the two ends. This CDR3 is CASSPPDSYGYTF. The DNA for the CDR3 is TGCGCCAGCAGCCCCCCCGACAGTTATGGCTACACCTTC.

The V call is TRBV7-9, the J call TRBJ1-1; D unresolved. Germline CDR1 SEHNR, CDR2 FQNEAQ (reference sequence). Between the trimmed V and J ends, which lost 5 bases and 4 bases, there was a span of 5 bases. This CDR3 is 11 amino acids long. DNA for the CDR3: TGTGCCAGCAGCCCCTCCACTGAAGCTTTCTTT. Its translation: CASSPSTEAFF.

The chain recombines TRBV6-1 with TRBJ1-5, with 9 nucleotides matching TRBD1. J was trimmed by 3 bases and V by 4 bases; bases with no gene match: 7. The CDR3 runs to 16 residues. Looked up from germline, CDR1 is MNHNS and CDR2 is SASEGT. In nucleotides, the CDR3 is TGTGCCAGCAGTGCTGACAGGGGGTTATACAATCAGCCCCAGCATTTT. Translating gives CASSADRGLYNQPQHF.

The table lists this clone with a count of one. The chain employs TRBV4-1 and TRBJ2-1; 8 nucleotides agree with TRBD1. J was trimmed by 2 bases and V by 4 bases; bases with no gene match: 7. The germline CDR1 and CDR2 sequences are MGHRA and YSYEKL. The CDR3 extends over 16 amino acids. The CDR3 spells CASSRDQGATYNEQFF. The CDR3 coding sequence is TGCGCCAGCAGCCGCGATCAGGGGGCTACCTACAATGAGCAGTTCTTC.

This CDR3 reads CATSELDRAPYNEQFF. DNA of the CDR3: TGTGCCACCAGTGAACTGGACAGGGCACCCTACAATGAGCAGTTCTTC. V gene TRBV24-1 combines with J gene TRBJ2-1, with 8 bases matching TRBD1. The CDR3 loop spans 16 amino acids. J was trimmed by 2 bases and V by 4 bases; bases with no gene match: 6. CDR1 is KGHDR, CDR2 SFDVKD, per germline.

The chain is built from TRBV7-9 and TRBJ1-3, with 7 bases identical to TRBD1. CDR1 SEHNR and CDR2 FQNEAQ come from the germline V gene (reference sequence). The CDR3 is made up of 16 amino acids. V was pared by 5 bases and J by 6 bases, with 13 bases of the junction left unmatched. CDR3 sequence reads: CASSPRQGKDLNTIYF. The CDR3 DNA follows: TGTGCCAGCAGCCCCCGACAGGGAAAGGATTTAAACACCATATATTTT. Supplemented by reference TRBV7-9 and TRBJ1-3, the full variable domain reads DTGVSQNPRHKITKRGQNVTFRCDPISEHNRLYWYRQTLGQGPEFLTYFQNEAQLEKSRLLSDRFSAERPKGSFSTLEIQRTEQGDSAMYLCASSPRQGKDLNTIYFGEGSWLTVV.

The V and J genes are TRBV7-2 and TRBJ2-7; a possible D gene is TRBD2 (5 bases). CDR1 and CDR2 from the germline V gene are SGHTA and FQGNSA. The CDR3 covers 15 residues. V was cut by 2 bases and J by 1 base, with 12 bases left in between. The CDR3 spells CASSLTGMGSYEQYF. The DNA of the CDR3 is TGTGCCAGCAGCTTAACCGGGATGGGTTCCTACGAGCAGTACTTC.

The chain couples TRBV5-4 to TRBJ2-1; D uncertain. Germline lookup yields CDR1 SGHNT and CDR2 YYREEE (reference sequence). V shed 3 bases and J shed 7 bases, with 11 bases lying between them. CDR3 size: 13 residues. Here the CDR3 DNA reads TGTGCCAGCAGCTCGTTGAGTGAAAATGAGCAGTTCTTC. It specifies CASSSLSENEQFF.

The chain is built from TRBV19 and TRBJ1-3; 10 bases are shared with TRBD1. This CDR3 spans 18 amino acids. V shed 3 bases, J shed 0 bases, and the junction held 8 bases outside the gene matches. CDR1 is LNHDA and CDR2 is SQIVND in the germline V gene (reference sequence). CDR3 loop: CASSITGTGDRSGNTIYF. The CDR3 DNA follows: TGTGCCAGTAGTATCACCGGGACAGGGGACCGCTCTGGAAACACCATATATTTT.

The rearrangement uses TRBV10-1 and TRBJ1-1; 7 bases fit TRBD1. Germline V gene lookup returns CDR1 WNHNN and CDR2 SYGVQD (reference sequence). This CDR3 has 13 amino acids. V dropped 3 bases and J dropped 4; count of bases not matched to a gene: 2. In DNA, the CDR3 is TGCGCCAGCAGTGACAGGGGGACCACTGAAGCTTTCTTT. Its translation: CASSDRGTTEAFF.

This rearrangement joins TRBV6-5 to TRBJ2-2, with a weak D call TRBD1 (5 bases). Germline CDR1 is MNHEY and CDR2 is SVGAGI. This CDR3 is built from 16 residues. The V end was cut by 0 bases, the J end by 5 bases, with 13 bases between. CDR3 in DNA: TGTGCCAGCAGTTACTCGGGGCATGCAGGGACCGGGGAGCTGTTTTTT. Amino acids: CASSYSGHAGTGELFF.

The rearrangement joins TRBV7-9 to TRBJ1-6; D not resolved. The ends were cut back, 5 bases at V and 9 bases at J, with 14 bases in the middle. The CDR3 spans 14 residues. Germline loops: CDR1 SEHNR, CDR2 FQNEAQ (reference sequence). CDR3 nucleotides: TGTGCCAGCAGCAGGACCGAGGGTGGTTCACCCCTCCACTTT. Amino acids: CASSRTEGGSPLHF.

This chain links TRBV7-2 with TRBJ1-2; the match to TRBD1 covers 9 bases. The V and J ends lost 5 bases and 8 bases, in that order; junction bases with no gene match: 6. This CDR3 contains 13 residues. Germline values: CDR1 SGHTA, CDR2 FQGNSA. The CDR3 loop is CASSPNRGRGYTF. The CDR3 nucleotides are TGTGCCAGCAGCCCGAACAGGGGGCGCGGCTACACCTTC.

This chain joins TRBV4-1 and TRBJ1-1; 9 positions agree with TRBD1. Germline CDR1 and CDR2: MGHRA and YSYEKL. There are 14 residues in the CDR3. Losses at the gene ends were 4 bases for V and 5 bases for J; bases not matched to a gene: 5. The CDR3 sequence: CASSPDRGKTEAFF. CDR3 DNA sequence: TGCGCCAGCAGCCCAGACAGGGGGAAGACTGAAGCTTTCTTT.